This T cell receptor beta chain comes out of a study of blood T cell repertoires in COVID-19. The protocol was immunoSEQ multiplex PCR, while the TCRdb copy is restricted to in-frame clones and leaves out a portion. The table shows roughly 200,000 clones, with roughly 82% occurring only once. Recovery meant two consecutive negative NP/OP PCR tests, professional clearance, or resolved symptoms. The CDR3 covers 14 residues. CDR1 is SNHLY and CDR2 is FYNNEI in the germline V gene. The V end was cut by 7 bases, the J end by 1 base, with 13 bases between. This chain uses TRBV2 with TRBJ1-1; possibly TRBD1 for D (5 bases). The receptor was isolated from a woman in her thirties who had recovered from COVID-19. Sequencing input: PBMCs or T cells enriched from blood (not recorded which). The CDR3 loop is CASTDRQRNTEAFF. The CDR3 coding sequence is TGTGCCAGCACTGACCGACAGAGGAACACTGAAGCTTTCTTT.